These 10 T cell receptor beta chains share one sample of origin, sequenced in a study of early T cells in non-severe SARS-CoV-2 infection. TCRdb re-analysed the 5' RACE reads in MiXCR, keeping a single row per CDR3 protein. The repertoire holds about 31,000 distinct CDR3 sequences, with roughly 5.8% as singletons. The specimen was whole blood. These receptors were obtained from an adult who was a healthcare worker with PCR-confirmed SARS-CoV-2 infection or an uninfected control (not recorded which).

This clonotype was counted at least ten times. The CDR3 region is CASSLTRGGSDTQYF. The DNA of the CDR3 is TGCGCCAGCAGCTTAACCCGGGGTGGGTCAGATACGCAGTATTTT. V is TRBV5-1 and J is TRBJ2-3; possibly TRBD2 for D (5 bases). The CDR3 has 15 residues. Germline V lookup: CDR1 SGHRS, CDR2 YFSETQ. V was cut by 2 bases and J by 4 bases, with 14 bases left in between.

The chain is built from TRBV3-1 and TRBJ2-4, with D possibly being TRBD2 (6 bases). Trimming left V 2 bases short and J 6 bases short, with 11 bases between. CDR3 length: 14 amino acids. CDR1 is LGHDT and CDR2 is YNNKEL in the germline V gene (reference sequence). CDR3 nucleotide sequence: TGTGCCAGCAGCCAACCGCGGAGGGGAAACATTCAGTACTTC. Its protein is CASSQPRRGNIQYF.

As for this clonotype: Just one base apart from a much larger clone, this may be a read error. In nucleotides, the CDR3 is TGCAGTGCTAGATATTCGCAAGGGGAGGGTGAAAAACTGATTTTT. It codes for CSARYSQGEGEKLIF. The J gene is TRBJ1-4, the V gene TRBV20-1; maybe TRBD1 (5 bases). The CDR3 is made up of 15 amino acids. The germline V gene has CDR1 DFQATT and CDR2 SNEGSKA (reference sequence).

This clonotype came up many times. This chain uses TRBV13 with TRBJ1-1; tentatively, D is TRBD1 (6 bases). Trimming removed 3 bases at V and 5 bases at J, with 13 bases between. This CDR3 has 14 residues. The V gene's germline CDR1 is PRHDT and CDR2 FYEKMQ (reference sequence). The CDR3 region is CASSLWGAVTEAFF. Written as DNA, the CDR3 is TGTGCCAGCAGCTTGTGGGGGGCTGTTACTGAAGCTTTCTTT.

This clonotype was seen at least ten times. This chain links TRBV2 with TRBJ1-4, with D maybe TRBD1 (5 bases). The V end lost 8 bases, the J end lost 4 bases, and 17 bases lay between the germline ends. CDR1 is SNHLY, CDR2 FYNNEI, per germline. The CDR3 has 15 amino acids. CDR3 amino acids: CASSGPTGSNEKLFF. CDR3 DNA: TGTGCCAGCTCAGGGCCGACCGGGAGTAATGAAAAACTGTTTTTT.

This clonotype has a count of ten or more. The J gene is TRBJ2-1, the V gene TRBV28; TRBD2 is a possible D gene (6 bases). The CDR3 runs to 16 residues. The germline V gene encodes CDR1 MDHEN and CDR2 SYDVKM. V gave up 5 bases and J gave up 0 bases, with 14 bases separating them. For the CDR3, the DNA is TGTGCCAGCAGTACCAGGCGGGGTAGCTCCTACAATGAGCAGTTCTTC. Amino acid sequence: CASSTRRGSSYNEQFF.

The DNA of the CDR3 is TGCGCCAGCAGCTTACAGGACGGAGCTTATGGCTACACCTTC. Translation gives CASSLQDGAYGYTF. This chain connects TRBV5-1 to TRBJ1-2; maybe TRBD1 (5 bases). CDR3 length equals 14 residues. The germline V and J ends were trimmed by 2 bases and 5 bases, with 13 bases remaining between them. Per the germline V gene, CDR1 is SGHRS and CDR2 is YFSETQ.

In this sample, this clonotype turned up many times. The rearrangement uses TRBV24-1 and TRBJ2-3; D not resolved. This CDR3 region has 13 residues. Germline CDR1 is KGHDR and CDR2 is SFDVKD. V dropped 3 bases and J dropped 7 bases, with 10 bases sitting between them. CDR3 region: CATSDGNFYTQYF. Here the CDR3 DNA reads TGTGCCACCAGTGATGGGAACTTCTATACGCAGTATTTT.

V usage is TRBV11-2 and J usage is TRBJ1-1; perhaps TRBD1 as D (6 bases). V was cut by 5 bases and J by 7 bases, with 14 bases left in between. Germline assignment: CDR1 SGHAT and CDR2 FQNNGV. The CDR3 is made up of 13 amino acids. CDR3 protein: CASSQGRQVEAFF. The CDR3 bases are TGTGCCAGCAGCCAGGGGAGGCAGGTTGAAGCTTTCTTT.

This clonotype was recorded at least ten times. V is TRBV5-1 and J is TRBJ1-1; D remains ambiguous. Looked up from germline, CDR1 is SGHRS and CDR2 is YFSETQ. CDR3 length: 12 amino acids. The V gene lost 4 bases and the J gene lost 11 bases, with 15 bases spanning the gap. The CDR3 reads CASSKNSGLAFF. The CDR3 DNA sequence: TGCGCCAGCAGCAAAAACAGCGGCTTGGCTTTCTTT.